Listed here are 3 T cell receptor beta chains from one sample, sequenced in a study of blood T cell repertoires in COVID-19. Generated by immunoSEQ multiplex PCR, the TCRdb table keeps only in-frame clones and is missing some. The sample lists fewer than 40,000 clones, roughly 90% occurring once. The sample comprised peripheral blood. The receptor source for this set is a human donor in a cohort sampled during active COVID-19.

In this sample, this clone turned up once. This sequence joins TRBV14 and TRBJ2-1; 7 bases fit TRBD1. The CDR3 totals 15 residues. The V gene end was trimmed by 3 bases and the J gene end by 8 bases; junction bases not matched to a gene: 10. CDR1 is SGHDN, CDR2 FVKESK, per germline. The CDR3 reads CASSQDRHFGDEQFF. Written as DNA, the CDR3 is TGTGCCAGCAGCCAGGACAGGCATTTCGGTGATGAGCAGTTCTTC.

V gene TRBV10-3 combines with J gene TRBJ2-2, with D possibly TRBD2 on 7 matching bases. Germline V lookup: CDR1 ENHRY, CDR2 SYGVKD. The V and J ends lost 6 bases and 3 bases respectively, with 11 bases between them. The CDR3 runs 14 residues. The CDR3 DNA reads TGTGCCATCAGCGGCGGGGGCGACACCGGGGAGCTGTTTTTT. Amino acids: CAISGGGDTGELFF.

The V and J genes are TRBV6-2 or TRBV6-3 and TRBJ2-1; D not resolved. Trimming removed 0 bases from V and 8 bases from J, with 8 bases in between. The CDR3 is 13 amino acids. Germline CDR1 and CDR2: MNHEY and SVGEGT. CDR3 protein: CASSYSPADEQFF. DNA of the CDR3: TGTGCCAGCAGTTACTCCCCCGCAGATGAGCAGTTCTTC.